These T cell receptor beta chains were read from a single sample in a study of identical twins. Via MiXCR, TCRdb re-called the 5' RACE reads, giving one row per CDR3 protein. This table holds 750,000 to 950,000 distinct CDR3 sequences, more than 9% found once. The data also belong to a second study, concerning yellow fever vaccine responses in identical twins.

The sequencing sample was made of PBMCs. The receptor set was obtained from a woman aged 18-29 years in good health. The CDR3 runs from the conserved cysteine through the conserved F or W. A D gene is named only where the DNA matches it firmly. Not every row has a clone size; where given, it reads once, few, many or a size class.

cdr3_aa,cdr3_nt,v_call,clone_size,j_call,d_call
CASSESWTSGRYEQYF,TGTGCCAGCAGTGAATCCTGGACTAGCGGGAGATACGAGCAGTACTTC,TRBV25-1,few,TRBJ2-7,TRBD2
CASSPHPTAREQYF,TGTGCCAGCAGTCCCCACCCGACAGCCCGCGAGCAGTACTTC,TRBV27,.,TRBJ2-7,.
CASSLSPSNNEQFF,TGTGCCAGCAGCTTGTCACCTAGCAACAATGAGCAGTTCTTC,TRBV5-5,few,TRBJ2-1,.
CSVGTVSREQFF,TGCAGCGTTGGTACGGTCTCCAGGGAGCAGTTCTTC,TRBV29-1,few,TRBJ2-1,.
CASSEAVGGGAVEQFF,TGTGCCAGCAGTGAAGCGGTTGGCGGGGGGGCCGTTGAGCAGTTCTTC,TRBV6-1,many,TRBJ2-1,TRBD2
CSARPGLAEPGVEQFF,TGCAGTGCTAGACCGGGACTAGCGGAGCCTGGGGTTGAGCAGTTCTTC,TRBV20-1,many,TRBJ2-1,TRBD2
CATSDWPSSYEQYF,TGTGCCACCAGTGATTGGCCGAGCTCCTACGAGCAGTACTTC,TRBV24-1,.,TRBJ2-7,.
CASSSRGGQVDEQFF,TGTGCCAGCAGCTCCCGGGGGGGACAGGTGGATGAGCAGTTCTTC,TRBV12-3/TRBV12-4,.,TRBJ2-1,.
CASTHGGYYNEQFF,TGTGCCAGCACCCATGGCGGGTACTACAATGAGCAGTTCTTC,TRBV6-2/TRBV6-3,.,TRBJ2-1,.
CASSPPGALGGYTF,TGTGCCAGCAGTCCCCCTGGGGCGCTTGGTGGCTACACCTTC,TRBV12-3/TRBV12-4,many,TRBJ1-2,.
CASSLSAKREGNEQFF,TGCGCCAGCAGCCTCTCGGCGAAGCGGGAGGGAAATGAGCAGTTCTTC,TRBV10-1,few,TRBJ2-1,TRBD2
CASKSGGLEGSYEQYF,TGTGCCAGTAAATCGGGAGGGCTTGAAGGGTCCTACGAGCAGTACTTC,TRBV27,few,TRBJ2-7,TRBD2
CATSGGVFTGELFF,TGTGCCACATCCGGAGGGGTCTTCACCGGGGAGCTGTTTTTT,TRBV10-3,many,TRBJ2-2,.
CASSQDSGAIGNTIYF,TGTGCCAGCAGCCAAGATAGTGGGGCGATCGGAAACACCATATATTTT,TRBV3-1,.,TRBJ1-3,.
CSARDRHYSNQPQHF,TGCAGTGCTAGAGACAGGCACTATAGCAATCAGCCCCAGCATTTT,TRBV20-1,.,TRBJ1-5,.
CTRSSQTSGASRGETQYF,TGTACCCGCAGTTCCCAGACTAGCGGGGCTTCCCGGGGAGAGACCCAGTACTTC,TRBV12-3/TRBV12-4,.,TRBJ2-5,TRBD2
CSATGLAASYEQYF,TGCAGTGCTACGGGACTAGCGGCATCCTACGAGCAGTACTTC,TRBV20-1,.,TRBJ2-7,TRBD2
CASSLPTGITDTQYF,TGTGCCAGCAGTTTACCGACAGGTATCACAGATACGCAGTATTTT,TRBV12-3/TRBV12-4,.,TRBJ2-3,.
CASSLDGNQETQYF,TGCGCCAGCAGCTTGGACGGTAACCAAGAGACCCAGTACTTC,TRBV5-1,.,TRBJ2-5,.
CASSLQEGITEAFF,TGTGCCAGCAGTTTGCAGGAAGGGATAACTGAAGCTTTCTTT,TRBV12-3/TRBV12-4,.,TRBJ1-1,.
CASSYSRLAGAGGGDTQYF,TGTGCCAGCAGTTACTCGCGGCTAGCGGGGGCCGGAGGTGGAGATACGCAGTATTTT,TRBV6-2/TRBV6-3,.,TRBJ2-3,TRBD2
CASSYPITSGSGSDTQYF,TGTGCCAGCAGTTACCCGATCACTAGCGGGAGCGGGTCAGATACGCAGTATTTT,TRBV6-2/TRBV6-3,few,TRBJ2-3,TRBD2
CASGRQGAYEQYF,TGCGCCAGCGGGCGACAGGGGGCCTACGAGCAGTACTTC,TRBV5-1,.,TRBJ2-7,TRBD1
CASRRVAYQSSYNEQFF,TGTGCCAGCAGGCGGGTGGCTTATCAGAGCTCCTACAATGAGCAGTTCTTC,TRBV2,few,TRBJ2-1,.
CASSPGLAGAISHYEQYF,TGTGCCAGCAGCCCGGGACTAGCGGGAGCTATCTCCCACTACGAGCAGTACTTC,TRBV14,.,TRBJ2-7,TRBD2
CSARGRGATDTQYF,TGCAGTGCTAGAGGTCGGGGGGCCACAGATACGCAGTATTTT,TRBV20-1,once,TRBJ2-3,.
CASSLAGTGEYEQYF,TGTGCCAGCAGTCTTGCCGGGACAGGAGAATACGAGCAGTACTTC,TRBV28,once,TRBJ2-7,TRBD1
CASSPLGPSSYNEQFF,TGTGCCAGCAGCCCGCTGGGACCGAGCTCCTACAATGAGCAGTTCTTC,TRBV7-8,few,TRBJ2-1,.
CATAGPRASGRYEQFF,TGTGCCACAGCAGGCCCCCGGGCTAGCGGGAGGTATGAGCAGTTCTTC,TRBV6-1,few,TRBJ2-1,TRBD2
CASSLFGGTDTQYF,TGTGCCAGCAGCTTGTTTGGCGGCACAGATACGCAGTATTTT,TRBV7-9,many,TRBJ2-3,.
CASSPVAGITYEQYF,TGTGCCAGCTCACCAGTAGCGGGAATTACCTACGAGCAGTACTTC,TRBV18,.,TRBJ2-7,TRBD2
CASSDSRGEAFF,TGTGCCAGCAGTGACTCTCGGGGGGAAGCTTTCTTT,TRBV6-4,few,TRBJ1-1,.
CASSQMWNTDTQYF,TGTGCCAGCAGTCAAATGTGGAACACAGATACGCAGTATTTT,TRBV7-3,.,TRBJ2-3,.
CASSQAGPRAKNIQYF,TGTGCCAGCAGCCAGGCCGGGCCCCGTGCCAAAAACATTCAGTACTTC,TRBV14,.,TRBJ2-4,.
CASSPGVANTEAFF,TGTGCCAGCAGTCCCGGGGTGGCCAACACTGAAGCTTTCTTT,TRBV27,many,TRBJ1-1,.
CASSLRFRVFSDTQYF,TGCGCCAGCAGCTTGAGGTTCCGGGTATTTTCGGATACGCAGTATTTT,TRBV5-1,.,TRBJ2-3,.
CSARERNTIYF,TGCAGTGCTAGAGAAAGAAACACCATATATTTT,TRBV20-1,few,TRBJ1-3,.
CASSMWYKSPLHF,TGTGCCAGCAGTATGTGGTATAAGTCACCCCTCCACTTT,TRBV25-1,.,TRBJ1-6,.
CASSLVGWDTQYF,TGTGCCAGCAGCTTGGTGGGGTGGGATACGCAGTATTTT,TRBV5-6,many,TRBJ2-3,.
CSAPKQGPQLGTDTQYF,TGCAGTGCACCAAAGCAGGGGCCCCAATTGGGCACAGATACGCAGTATTTT,TRBV20-1,.,TRBJ2-3,.
CSATTSQETQYF,TGCAGTGCTACGACTAGCCAAGAGACCCAGTACTTC,TRBV20-1,.,TRBJ2-5,.
CASSPRTSGGSGETQYF,TGCGCCAGCAGCCCTAGGACTAGCGGGGGTTCCGGGGAGACCCAGTACTTC,TRBV4-1,few,TRBJ2-5,TRBD2
CASSRSPPETQYF,TGCGCCAGCAGCCGCTCACCACCAGAGACCCAGTACTTC,TRBV4-1,few,TRBJ2-5,.
CATSRDRRSGGSGDTQYF,TGTGCCACCAGCAGAGATAGAAGGAGCGGGGGAAGTGGGGATACGCAGTATTTT,TRBV15,few,TRBJ2-3,TRBD2
CASSALGGDTQYF,TGTGCCAGCAGCGCCCTTGGGGGAGATACGCAGTATTTT,TRBV9,.,TRBJ2-3,.
CASSLRLAGGGEQFF,TGTGCCAGCAGCCTACGACTAGCGGGAGGAGGTGAGCAGTTCTTC,TRBV12-3/TRBV12-4,.,TRBJ2-1,TRBD2